This TCR beta chain stems from a study of tumor-infiltrating lymphocytes in primary liver carcinoma. On the study more broadly: The patients included men and women who were aged 30 to 69 years. Tumors measured roughly 4.2 to 10 cm and were stage T1-T3 N0M0. Each sample had roughly 3.65 to 7.13 million productive TCRbeta reads regardless of tissue type.

Total RNA and DNA came together from around 20-30 mg of bulk tissue without cell sorting. Study-wide results and caveats: Tumor top-250-clone fractions significantly exceeded those of blood (p = 0.039).

TCR beta cDNA was made from roughly 500 ng total RNA with a constant-region primer. TCR beta libraries came from three nested multiplex PCR rounds using slightly modified ARM-PCR. For approximately 10 cycles apiece, the opening two PCR rounds ran with TRBV1-TRBV30 forward primers and a C-beta reverse primer. TCRdb used MiXCR to reprocess the multiplex PCR reads, holding one entry per CDR3 protein. The table includes about 200,000 distinct CDR3 sequences, roughly 80% detected once. About this clonotype: The antigen is unknown. A junction end diverges from the germline sequence, so it may reflect a read error.

CDR1 and CDR2 from the germline V gene are SQVTM and ANQGSEA. This CDR3 comprises 14 residues. This receptor was taken from a man in his forties with primary liver carcinoma and hepatitis B virus infection. Sequencing was carried out using tumor tissue from primary liver carcinoma. The V and J genes are TRBV29-1 and TRBJ2-1; D is ambiguous. CDR3 bases: TGCAGCATTGAAGTGATGCAGGTGGCGAGTGAGCAGTTCTTC. This encodes CSIEVMQVASEQFF.